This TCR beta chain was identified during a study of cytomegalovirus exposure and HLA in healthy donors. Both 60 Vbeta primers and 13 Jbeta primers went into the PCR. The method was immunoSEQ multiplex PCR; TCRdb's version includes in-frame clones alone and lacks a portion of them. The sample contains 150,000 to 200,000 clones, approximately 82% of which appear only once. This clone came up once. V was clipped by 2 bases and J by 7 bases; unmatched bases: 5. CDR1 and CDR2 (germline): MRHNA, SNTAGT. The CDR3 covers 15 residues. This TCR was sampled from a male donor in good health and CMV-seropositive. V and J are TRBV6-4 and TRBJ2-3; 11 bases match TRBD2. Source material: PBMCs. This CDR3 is CASSDGTSGKNTQYF. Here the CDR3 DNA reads TGTGCCAGCAGTGACGGGACTAGCGGAAAGAATACGCAGTATTTT.